The 5 T cell receptor beta chains given below trace back to one sample, sequenced in a study of Ad26.COV2.S vaccination and SARS-CoV-2 variants. Treatment denoted: over 15 received Ad26.COV2.S at low or high dose, single or two shots; 5 received placebo; per-sample allocation not given. Collection of samples fell on day 63 after the first vaccine or placebo injection. Data came from immunoSEQ multiplex PCR; TCRdb stores just in-frame clones and leaves some out. The sample shows more than 400,000 clones, roughly 88% of them seen only once. This specimen consisted of peripheral blood, obtained in a trial of Ad26.COV2.S vaccine versus placebo. All receptors come from a person between 18 and 60 years old who received the Ad26.COV2.S COVID-19 vaccine or a placebo.

This clone was observed a single time. The chain carries TRBV5-4 and TRBJ2-7, with 11 bases identical to TRBD2. The V segment lost 0 bases and the J segment 3 bases; nucleotides outside the gene matches: 8. This CDR3 region has 17 residues. The germline V gene has CDR1 SGHNT and CDR2 YYREEE (reference sequence). CDR3 coding DNA: TGTGCCAGCAGCTTGGGGCTTAGCGGGGGGGGCGGCTACGAGCAGTACTTC. This codes for CASSLGLSGGGGYEQYF.

The chain links TRBV6-5 to TRBJ1-5, with a tentative D call TRBD1 (5 bases). The CDR3 covers 14 residues. Trimming left V 6 bases short and J 0 bases short, with 9 bases between. Germline V gives CDR1 MNHEY, CDR2 SVGAGI. The DNA for the CDR3 is TGTGCCAGCAGCGCGACAGATAGCAATCAGCCCCAGCATTTT. This encodes CASSATDSNQPQHF.

The J gene is TRBJ2-7, the V gene TRBV7-8; 8 bases agree with TRBD2. Germline V gene data show CDR1 as SGHVS and CDR2 as FQNEAQ. The junction had 16 bases not matched to a gene; V was cut back by 5 bases and J by 7 bases. The CDR3 is 16 amino acids. The CDR3 reads CASSQPRGARNAEQYF. The DNA of the CDR3 is TGTGCCAGCAGCCAACCGCGGGGGGCTCGCAATGCGGAGCAGTACTTC.

The rearrangement joins TRBV6-2 or TRBV6-3 to TRBJ1-1; D might be TRBD1 (5 bases). V shed 4 bases and J shed 1 base, with 7 bases lying between them. The CDR3 runs to 13 residues. Per the germline V gene, CDR1 is MNHEY and CDR2 is SVGEGT. In DNA form, the CDR3 reads TGTGCCAGCAGTTGGGGGGAGAACACTGAAGCTTTCTTT. This sequence encodes CASSWGENTEAFF.

The J gene is TRBJ2-7, the V gene TRBV11-2, with 10 bases aligning to TRBD1. V dropped 6 bases and J dropped 9; count of bases not matched to a gene: 14. CDR1 is SGHAT, CDR2 FQNNGV, per germline. The CDR3 spans 15 residues. The CDR3 region is CASSSRQGAMSRQYF. DNA for the CDR3: TGTGCCAGCAGTAGCAGACAGGGGGCAATGTCCCGGCAGTACTTC.